These 8 T cell receptor beta chains came from one sample sequenced in a study of T cell responses to AZD1222 COVID-19 vaccine. Libraries were prepared by immunoSEQ multiplex PCR; TCRdb keeps only in-frame clonotypes and omits some of them. The repertoire holds fewer than 150,000 clones, about 86% seen once, with under 3.5% in the top ten. The sequenced sample was peripheral blood, obtained on day 0 of AZD1222 vaccination. These receptors were collected from an adult in good health.

The chain uses TRBV27 and TRBJ2-1, with D unclear. The germline V gene encodes CDR1 MNHEY and CDR2 SMNVEV (reference sequence). V was shortened by 0 bases and J by 2 bases, with 11 bases between the two germline ends. The CDR3 runs 16 residues. The CDR3 coding sequence is TGTGCCAGCAGTTTATCGCTCCTAGACCCCTACAATGAGCAGTTCTTC. Translated, it gives CASSLSLLDPYNEQFF.

The genes are TRBV18 and TRBJ1-1; TRBD1 agrees at 11 bases. V lost 3 bases and J lost 0; bases outside the gene matches: 9. CDR1 is KGHSH and CDR2 is LQKENI in the germline V gene. The CDR3 is 18 amino acids. In DNA, the CDR3 is TGTGCCAGCTCACCTTTAGGACAGGGGGCTGCGGTGAACACTGAAGCTTTCTTT. Translating it yields CASSPLGQGAAVNTEAFF.

CDR3 in amino acids: CASTRLGDNEQFF. Written as DNA, the CDR3 is TGTGCCAGCACCCGACTAGGGGACAATGAGCAGTTCTTC. The chain employs TRBV5-5 and TRBJ2-1, with D possibly matching TRBD2 (6 bases). This CDR3 has 13 residues. From germline, CDR1 is SGHKS and CDR2 YYEKEE (reference sequence). The V end was cut by 6 bases, the J end by 5 bases, with 12 bases between.

This clone turned up a few times. The chain combines TRBV5-1 with TRBJ2-1, with unresolved D. Trimming stripped 3 bases from V and 6 bases from J, with 10 bases between. This CDR3 is 13 amino acids long. Looked up from germline, CDR1 is SGHRS and CDR2 is YFSETQ. This chain's CDR3 is CASSSWTVNEQFF. The CDR3 coding sequence is TGCGCCAGCAGCTCCTGGACGGTCAATGAGCAGTTCTTC.

The chain recombines TRBV13 with TRBJ1-2; D is uncertain. This CDR3 is built from 15 residues. The germline gives CDR1 PRHDT, CDR2 FYEKMQ (reference sequence). Trimming stripped 0 bases from V and 1 base from J, with 9 bases between. The CDR3 sequence is CASSLGKEDNYGYTF. CDR3 nucleotides: TGTGCCAGCAGCTTAGGTAAAGAAGATAACTATGGCTACACCTTC. The whole variable domain, remainder taken from reference TRBV13 and TRBJ1-2, is AAGVIQSPRHLIKEKRETATLKCYPIPRHDTVYWYQQGPGQDPQFLISFYEKMQSDKGSIPDRFSAQQFSDYHSELNMSSLELGDSALYFCASSLGKEDNYGYTFGSGTRLTVV.

The chain couples TRBV4-3 to TRBJ1-5; no firm D call. V lost 0 bases and J 4 bases, leaving 4 bases between the germline ends. This CDR3 is built from 13 residues. Germline-derived CDR1 and CDR2 are LGHNA and YSLEER. CDR3 amino acids: CASSQDLNQPQHF. The DNA for the CDR3 is TGCGCCAGCAGCCAAGATCTGAATCAGCCCCAGCATTTT.

The genes are TRBV9 and TRBJ1-1, with 7 bases matching TRBD1. Germline V lookup: CDR1 SGDLS, CDR2 YYNGEE. The J segment lost 0 bases and the V segment lost 4 bases, leaving 9 bases of the junction unmatched. This CDR3 is built from 16 residues. DNA of the CDR3: TGTGCCAGCAGCCCCCAGGGGGGCTATATGAACACTGAAGCTTTCTTT. Amino acid sequence: CASSPQGGYMNTEAFF.

V is TRBV4-1 and J is TRBJ1-4, with TRBD1 matching over 10 bases. J was trimmed by 8 bases and V by 2 bases; bases with no gene match: 8. Per the germline V gene, CDR1 is MGHRA and CDR2 is YSYEKL. The CDR3 has 16 residues. The CDR3 DNA sequence: TGCGCCAGCAGCCAAATAGCAGGGACAGGGGCCGAAAAACTGTTTTTT. Translated: CASSQIAGTGAEKLFF.